The sequence of this TCR beta chain was determined in a study of T cell responses to AZD1222 COVID-19 vaccine. The germline V and J ends were trimmed by 5 bases and 2 bases, with 10 bases remaining between them. The germline V gene encodes CDR1 LNHDA and CDR2 SQIVND (reference sequence). The CDR3 consists of 14 residues. Profiled with immunoSEQ multiplex PCR; TCRdb holds only in-frame clones, not every one. The data hold about 120,000 clones, with 70% to 90% observed a single time. This chain joins TRBV19 and TRBJ1-3; a weak D match, TRBD1 (6 bases). The sample here was peripheral blood, taken on day 0 of AZD1222 vaccination. This sequence was found in an adult in good health. The DNA of the CDR3 is TGTGCCAGTAGTGTTACAGGGACTGGAAACACCATATATTTT. Translated, it gives CASSVTGTGNTIYF.